These 2 T cell receptor beta chains originate from one sample sequenced in a study of TIL therapy for anti-PD-1-resistant metastatic lung cancer. This was the immunoSEQ v3 assay. Measured with immunoSEQ multiplex PCR; TCRdb has only the in-frame clones, and not every one. The top ten hold just under 3% of the sample, which has around 55,000 clones, approximately 75% seen once. Time point denoted: pre-treatment sample, taken before nivolumab and TIL therapy. The sample was blood, taken at baseline. These receptors all come from a person aged 25 to 80 with non-small cell lung cancer.

The J gene is TRBJ1-5, the V gene TRBV25-1, with D hard to call. The CDR3 loop spans 15 amino acids. CDR1 and CDR2 (germline): MGHDK, SYGVNS. V lost 1 base to trimming and J lost 0 bases, with 7 bases between them. CDR3 region: CASSESRTSNQPQHF. In DNA form, the CDR3 reads TGTGCCAGCAGTGAATCTCGGACTAGCAATCAGCCCCAGCATTTT.

The sample holds a few counts of this clone. This rearrangement joins TRBV7-6 to TRBJ2-7; 12 bases agree with TRBD1. Germline CDR1 and CDR2: SGHVS and FNYEAQ. The CDR3 covers 17 residues. The junction had 9 bases not matched to a gene; V was cut back by 1 base and J by 5 bases. In DNA form, the CDR3 reads TGTGCCAGCAGCTTAGGGGGACCGGGACAGGGGGCCCACGAGCAGTACTTC. Translation gives CASSLGGPGQGAHEQYF. Full variable domain (missing parts from reference TRBV7-6 and TRBJ2-7): GAGVSQSPRYKVTKRGQDVALRCDPISGHVSLYWYRQALGQGPEFLTYFNYEAQQDKSGLPNDRFSAERPEGSISTLTIQRTEQRDSAMYRCASSLGGPGQGAHEQYFGPGTRLTVT.